A selection of T cell receptor beta chains follows, all from one sample in a study of identical twins. MiXCR, applied by TCRdb to the 5' RACE reads, yields one record per CDR3 protein. The sample has around 650,000 distinct CDR3 sequences, around 7.5% seen once; the top ten hold around 1.6%. This sample was also put to use in a study of yellow fever vaccine responses in identical twins.

Sequenced material: PBMCs. Source of these receptors: a woman aged 18 to 35 in good health. Each CDR3 is given with its conserved first and last residue. A D gene is named only where the DNA matches it firmly. Expanded clones are given a class, and other clones once, few, many or no size at all.

size,D,V,J,CDR3,DNA
many,NA,TRBV5-1,TRBJ1-1,CASSLGAPNTEAFF,TGCGCCAGCAGCTTGGGGGCGCCGAACACTGAAGCTTTCTTT
NA,NA,TRBV20-1,TRBJ2-1,CCARDPSGTYNEQFF,TGCTGTGCTAGAGACCCGTCCGGGACGTACAATGAGCAGTTCTTC
few,TRBD1,TRBV11-3,TRBJ2-2,CASSPQTGQKNAGELFF,TGTGCCAGCAGCCCTCAGACAGGGCAAAAGAATGCCGGGGAGCTGTTTTTT
NA,NA,TRBV12-3/TRBV12-4,TRBJ1-3,CASSLDSFDNTIYF,TGTGCCAGCAGTTTGGACAGTTTTGATAACACCATATATTTT
few,TRBD1,TRBV12-3/TRBV12-4,TRBJ1-2,CASRPDRVNGYTF,TGTGCCAGCAGACCCGACAGGGTAAATGGCTACACCTTC
NA,NA,TRBV4-2,TRBJ2-3,CASSQDLSRGQSDTQYF,TGTGCCAGCAGCCAAGATTTGAGCAGGGGTCAATCAGATACGCAGTATTTT
few,TRBD1,TRBV6-1,TRBJ2-1,CASTGGPYNEQFF,TGTGCCAGTACAGGGGGCCCTTACAATGAGCAGTTCTTC
few,TRBD2,TRBV29-1,TRBJ2-7,CSVELAGETYEQYF,TGCAGCGTTGAACTAGCGGGGGAAACCTACGAGCAGTACTTC
many,NA,TRBV12-3/TRBV12-4,TRBJ1-1,CASSLSRPRNTEAFF,TGTGCCAGCAGTTTATCCAGGCCTAGGAACACTGAAGCTTTCTTT
few,TRBD1,TRBV11-2,TRBJ2-5,CASSHLTGAIQETQYF,TGTGCCAGCAGCCACCTCACAGGGGCAATCCAAGAGACCCAGTACTTC
many,NA,TRBV20-1,TRBJ1-1,CSAPGGTEAFF,TGCAGTGCCCCGGGGGGGACTGAAGCTTTCTTT
many,TRBD2,TRBV28,TRBJ2-3,CASTPAGGRRGDTQYF,TGTGCCAGCACCCCTGCGGGCGGGAGGAGAGGAGATACGCAGTATTTT
many,NA,TRBV7-9,TRBJ2-3,CASSLTSTGADTQYF,TGTGCCAGCAGCTTAACTTCGACTGGGGCAGATACGCAGTATTTT
few,NA,TRBV20-1,TRBJ2-1,CSASEHRGSYNEQFF,TGCAGTGCTAGTGAGCACCGTGGGTCTTACAATGAGCAGTTCTTC
many,NA,TRBV28,TRBJ1-2,CASSLYYNNYGYTF,TGTGCCAGCAGTTTATATTACAATAACTATGGCTACACCTTC
many,TRBD1,TRBV5-1,TRBJ2-7,CASSKIGDSNYEQYF,TGCGCCAGCAGCAAAATTGGGGACAGTAACTACGAGCAGTACTTC
NA,NA,TRBV5-1,TRBJ1-2,CASSVALANYGYTF,TGCGCCAGCAGTGTGGCGCTAGCTAACTATGGCTACACCTTC
NA,NA,TRBV12-3/TRBV12-4,TRBJ2-3,CASSLRTLGTDTQYF,TGTGCCAGCAGTTTACGAACGTTGGGTACAGATACGCAGTATTTT
many,TRBD1,TRBV12-3/TRBV12-4,TRBJ2-1,CASRTGANEQFF,TGTGCCAGCAGGACAGGGGCGAATGAGCAGTTCTTC
NA,NA,TRBV7-7,TRBJ2-6,CASSDRGGANVLTF,TGTGCCAGCAGCGATAGGGGGGGGGCCAACGTCCTGACTTTC